One T cell receptor beta chain is described in this entry. The CDR3 has 13 residues. Germline lookup yields CDR1 SGHDT and CDR2 YYEEEE. V gave up 4 bases and J gave up 6 bases, with 13 bases separating them. This entry is derived from a study of blood T cell repertoires in COVID-19. Whole-study context: Acute and convalescent COVID-19 specimens originated in the United States, Italy and Spain. PBMCs, B-cell-depleted T cells, or T cells were the source of the cDNA or gDNA that made up the material.

In the original workflow: Estimation of nucleated cell counts was performed using reference gene primer amplification. Produced via immunoSEQ multiplex PCR; TCRdb's table is partial and in-frame only. V, J and clone size derive from that table, while D and trimming were established from the DNA sequence. The repertoire holds approximately 89,000 clones, with over 65% as singletons. V is TRBV5-6 and J is TRBJ1-1; D gene uncertain. The source is a human donor in a cohort sampled during active COVID-19. The sequenced sample consisted of peripheral blood. This CDR3 is CASSMDPTAEAFF. The DNA for the CDR3 is TGTGCCAGCAGCATGGACCCCACGGCTGAAGCTTTCTTT.